This entry lists 30 T cell receptor beta chains sequenced from one sample in a study of spatial heterogeneity in lung cancer (dated by TCRdb to the late 2010s). This specimen's time point label, interpreted: blood at routine non-recurrence follow-up after resection. TCR sequencing used whole RNA extracted from tumor and nontumor lung tissue, or from cryopreserved PBMC samples, without cell sorting. Library generation was performed with 5' RACE. The data were produced on a NextSeq 500. In TCRdb, the public reads were trimmed at Q25 with fastp and aligned with MiXCR, with productive beta chains retained. Here each entry gathers all rows of one CDR3 protein and keeps the most common genes and DNA. The sample yields roughly 120,000 distinct CDR3 sequences; less than 15% were counted once. The top ten hold approximately 15% of the sample. Material: PBMCs, obtained at follow-up. The receptors were gathered from a male donor with early-stage non-small cell lung cancer.

This clonotype was found many times. V is TRBV12-3 or TRBV12-4 and J is TRBJ1-1; D gene uncertain. V was pared by 5 bases and J by 0 bases, with 7 bases between. CDR3 length: 13 amino acids. DNA of the CDR3: TGTGCCAGCAGTATCAGGTTGAACACTGAAGCTTTCTTT. The encoded protein is CASSIRLNTEAFF.

The chain is built from TRBV27 and TRBJ1-5, with D unclear. The CDR3 totals 17 residues. V was clipped by 0 bases and J by 0 bases, with 12 bases between them. In germline, CDR1 is MNHEY, CDR2 SMNVEV (reference sequence). The CDR3 loop reads CASSLSNSLTSNQPQHF. The CDR3 bases are TGTGCCAGCAGTTTATCTAACAGCCTAACTAGCAATCAGCCCCAGCATTTT.

This clonotype appeared many times. The rearrangement joins TRBV2 to TRBJ2-3; 8 bases align to TRBD2. Germline V gene lookup returns CDR1 SNHLY and CDR2 FYNNEI. This CDR3 has 16 residues. Losses at the gene ends were 10 bases for V and 5 bases for J; bases not matched to a gene: 17. CDR3 sequence reads: CATTISRGAYGDTQYF. CDR3 bases: TGTGCCACCACCATTTCGCGGGGGGCCTACGGAGATACGCAGTATTTT.

This clonotype came up a few times. The chain carries TRBV4-1 and TRBJ1-5; no definite D call. CDR1 is MGHRA and CDR2 is YSYEKL in the germline V gene. V lost 1 base, J lost 1 base, and 17 bases lay in between. The CDR3 has 18 residues. CDR3 DNA: TGCGCCAGCAGCCAAGGGTCCACGGGAACGGGGAGCAATCAGCCCCAGCATTTT. Encoded protein: CASSQGSTGTGSNQPQHF.

This clonotype has ten or more counts. The rearrangement uses TRBV5-1 and TRBJ2-7, with 11 bases that match TRBD1. The CDR3 runs 15 residues. V shed 4 bases and J 5 bases; nucleotides not matched to a gene: 8. The V gene's germline CDR1 is SGHRS and CDR2 YFSETQ. CDR3 sequence reads: CASSGGDRGYHEQYF. The DNA for the CDR3 is TGCGCCAGCAGCGGTGGGGACAGGGGGTACCACGAGCAGTACTTC. Complete variable domain (other parts from reference TRBV5-1 and TRBJ2-7): KAGVTQTPRYLIKTRGQQVTLSCSPISGHRSVSWYQQTPGQGLQFLFEYFSETQRNKGNFPGRFSGRQFSNSRSEMNVSTLELGDSALYLCASSGGDRGYHEQYFGPGTRLTVT.

This clonotype was detected only a few times. V gene TRBV27 combines with J gene TRBJ2-1; D is undetermined. Trimming removed 4 bases from V and 6 bases from J, with 13 bases in between. Germline V lookup: CDR1 MNHEY, CDR2 SMNVEV (reference sequence). The CDR3 is 14 amino acids. CDR3 residues: CASSSPFPPNEQFF. CDR3 nucleotide sequence: TGTGCCAGCAGTTCGCCTTTCCCCCCCAATGAGCAGTTCTTC.

This clonotype came up many times. The genes are TRBV28 and TRBJ1-2; the match to TRBD1 covers 8 bases. The V gene end was trimmed by 5 bases and the J gene end by 6 bases; junction bases not matched to a gene: 11. In germline, CDR1 is MDHEN, CDR2 SYDVKM. The CDR3 spans 15 residues. Here the CDR3 DNA reads TGTGCCAGCAGTACTCAGGGGGCCCGCCTCAATGGCTACACCTTC. Amino acids: CASSTQGARLNGYTF.

This clonotype came up a few times. The rearrangement uses TRBV7-8 and TRBJ1-1; TRBD1 might be the D (5 bases). Trimming removed 5 bases at V and 1 base at J, with 17 bases between. This CDR3 contains 16 residues. Germline CDR1 and CDR2: SGHVS and FQNEAQ. The CDR3 coding sequence is TGTGCCAGCAGCCAACTACCAGGGCAGGGGAACACTGAAGCTTTCTTT. Encoded protein: CASSQLPGQGNTEAFF.

The CDR3 sequence is CASTWGETQYF. The CDR3 DNA reads TGTGCCAGCACCTGGGGAGAGACCCAGTACTTC. The chain uses TRBV2 and TRBJ2-5; D call uncertain. The CDR3 covers 11 residues. Germline loops: CDR1 SNHLY, CDR2 FYNNEI. Deletions cut 7 bases from V and 4 bases from J, with 7 bases between.

CDR3 region: CSAPNRGSMNTEAFF. CDR3 DNA: TGCAGTGCTCCGAACAGGGGAAGCATGAACACTGAAGCTTTCTTT. The chain is built from TRBV20-1 and TRBJ1-1; 7 bases align to TRBD1. In germline, CDR1 is DFQATT, CDR2 SNEGSKA (reference sequence). Unmatched junction bases numbered 9, after V lost 5 bases and J lost 0 bases. The CDR3 extends over 15 amino acids.

This clonotype was observed a few times. The V gene is TRBV5-6, the J gene TRBJ1-4; 7 positions agree with TRBD1. Germline CDR1 SGHDT, CDR2 YYEEEE. This CDR3 is built from 15 residues. The junction had 8 bases not matched to a gene; V was cut back by 4 bases and J by 5 bases. This CDR3 reads CASSKMQGVNEKLFF. In nucleotides, the CDR3 is TGTGCCAGCAGCAAGATGCAGGGGGTAAATGAAAAACTGTTTTTT.

This clonotype was counted ten times or more. The V call is TRBV20-1, the J call TRBJ2-3, with a possible D match to TRBD2 (6 bases). Trimming left V 3 bases short and J 3 bases short, with 10 bases between. CDR3 length: 13 residues. Per the germline V gene, CDR1 is DFQATT and CDR2 is SNEGSKA (reference sequence). The CDR3 DNA reads TGCAGTGCTAGGGGAGGACGAACAGATACGCAGTATTTT. This codes for CSARGGRTDTQYF.

The gene calls are TRBV5-1 and TRBJ2-5; 10 bases map to TRBD1. The CDR3 runs to 14 residues. The germline gives CDR1 SGHRS, CDR2 YFSETQ. Trimming took 7 bases from V and 5 from J; bases not matched to a gene: 8. In DNA, the CDR3 is TGCGCCAGCGCCTCCGGGACAGGGGTGGAGACCCAGTACTTC. It translates to CASASGTGVETQYF.

This clonotype has a count of ten or more. The chain combines TRBV29-1 with TRBJ2-1; the D gene is possibly TRBD2 (6 bases). V lost 5 bases, J lost 0 bases, and 14 bases lay in between. Looked up from germline, CDR1 is SQVTM and CDR2 is ANQGSEA. The CDR3 totals 15 residues. In DNA form, the CDR3 reads TGCAGCGTTAGGATCCGGGACTCCTCCTACAATGAGCAGTTCTTC. Translated, it gives CSVRIRDSSYNEQFF.

This clonotype showed up just a few times. This sequence joins TRBV6-5 and TRBJ2-7; TRBD2 might be the D (5 bases). Trimming removed 5 bases at V and 0 bases at J, with 8 bases between. This CDR3 region has 13 residues. The germline V gene encodes CDR1 MNHEY and CDR2 SVGAGI. The CDR3 DNA follows: TGTGCCAGCAGTCAGCGGAACTCCTACGAGCAGTACTTC. It encodes CASSQRNSYEQYF.

This clonotype was counted between two and nine times. The chain has TRBV6-2 or TRBV6-3 and TRBJ2-3, with D unresolved. V lost 10 bases, J lost 2 bases, and 13 bases lay in between. CDR1 is MNHEY, CDR2 SVGEGT, per germline. CDR3 size: 13 residues. As DNA, the CDR3 is TGTGCCACCCTTCTTGACCACACAGATACGCAGTATTTT. Its protein is CATLLDHTDTQYF.

This clonotype was counted only a few times. The chain links TRBV24-1 to TRBJ2-1, with 10 positions matching TRBD2. The trim removed 4 bases at V and 9 bases at J, leaving 2 bases unmatched. The CDR3 covers 13 residues. Per germline, CDR1 KGHDR and CDR2 SFDVKD. In nucleotides, the CDR3 is TGTGCCACCAGTGAAAGGACTAGCGGTGAGCAGTTCTTC. Translated: CATSERTSGEQFF.

This clonotype has just a few counts. The chain employs TRBV9 and TRBJ2-3; D is perhaps TRBD2 (5 bases). V shed 0 bases and J shed 0 bases, with 8 bases lying between them. Germline V gene data show CDR1 as SGDLS and CDR2 as YYNGEE. The CDR3 is made up of 15 amino acids. The DNA of the CDR3 is TGTGCCAGCAGCGTAGATCGAGGGAGCACAGATACGCAGTATTTT. Translation gives CASSVDRGSTDTQYF.

The chain uses TRBV12-3 or TRBV12-4 and TRBJ2-7; possibly TRBD1 for D (6 bases). This CDR3 has 15 residues. The germline V and J ends were trimmed by 7 bases and 6 bases, with 22 bases remaining between them. In DNA, the CDR3 is TGTGCCAGCACTTTTGGACAGACCGTTCTGGGCGAGCAGTACTTC. It encodes CASTFGQTVLGEQYF.

The chain recombines TRBV10-3 with TRBJ2-7, with D hard to call. The CDR3 spans 13 residues. The germline gives CDR1 ENHRY, CDR2 SYGVKD. The V end was cut by 10 bases, the J end by 5 bases, with 18 bases between. CDR3 protein: CANRPADKNEQYF. The CDR3 DNA is TGTGCCAACAGACCAGCAGACAAGAACGAGCAGTACTTC.

In its sample, this clonotype was seen many times. This sequence joins TRBV5-1 and TRBJ1-1, with 8 nucleotides matching TRBD1. The CDR3 spans 15 residues. V trimming: 3 bases; J trimming: 1 base; junction bases outside the gene matches: 5. Germline V gene lookup returns CDR1 SGHRS and CDR2 YFSETQ. The CDR3 here is CASSSRGQGNTEAFF. In DNA, the CDR3 is TGCGCCAGCAGCTCTAGAGGACAGGGGAACACTGAAGCTTTCTTT.

V usage is TRBV20-1 and J usage is TRBJ1-6, with D unresolved. The CDR3 contains 14 residues. Germline V lookup: CDR1 DFQATT, CDR2 SNEGSKA (reference sequence). V dropped 1 base and J dropped 6 bases, with 10 bases sitting between them. CDR3 sequence: CSARASQSNSPLHF. For the CDR3, the DNA is TGCAGTGCTAGAGCGAGCCAGAGTAATTCACCCCTCCACTTT.

This clonotype was detected a few times. The chain recombines TRBV20-1 with TRBJ1-2; D is unclear. The germline V and J ends were trimmed by 0 bases and 2 bases, with 13 bases remaining between them. The germline CDR1 and CDR2 sequences are DFQATT and SNEGSKA (reference sequence). This CDR3 comprises 15 residues. The DNA of the CDR3 is TGCAGTGCTAGAGATAGAACGGACGGAAACTATGGCTACACCTTC. As protein: CSARDRTDGNYGYTF.

This clonotype was detected ten times or more. The chain combines TRBV29-1 with TRBJ2-4; 7 bases agree with TRBD2. This CDR3 has 15 amino acids. V lost 5 bases, J lost 10 bases, and 17 bases stayed unmatched. CDR1 SQVTM and CDR2 ANQGSEA come from the germline V gene. CDR3 protein: CSVLPSGAPVGIQYF. The CDR3 DNA follows: TGCAGCGTTCTCCCCAGCGGGGCCCCCGTCGGGATTCAGTACTTC.

A few counts support this clonotype. The chain joins TRBV29-1 to TRBJ2-1, with 8 bases matching TRBD2. Germline V gene data show CDR1 as SQVTM and CDR2 as ANQGSEA. V trimming: 6 bases; J trimming: 7 bases; junction bases outside the gene matches: 14. The CDR3 loop spans 15 amino acids. In DNA, the CDR3 is TGCAGCGTAGAGCTTGGCGGGGGGCCTGGGAATGAGCAGTTCTTC. Protein sequence: CSVELGGGPGNEQFF.

This chain uses TRBV5-4 with TRBJ2-5, with 8 positions matching TRBD2. This CDR3 region has 16 residues. V trimming: 5 bases; J trimming: 2 bases; junction bases outside the gene matches: 11. The V gene's germline CDR1 is SGHNT and CDR2 YYREEE (reference sequence). In nucleotides, the CDR3 is TGTGCCAGCAGTTCCCGAGAAGCGGGGGAGCAAGAGACCCAGTACTTC. Encoded protein: CASSSREAGEQETQYF.

The gene calls are TRBV4-2 and TRBJ2-5, with unresolved D. CDR3 length: 13 residues. Germline-derived CDR1 and CDR2 are LGHNA and YNFKEQ. The V gene lost 5 bases and the J gene lost 1 base, with 8 bases spanning the gap. CDR3 nucleotide sequence: TGTGCCAGCAGCAATAGGGCCCAAGAGACCCAGTACTTC. Translated: CASSNRAQETQYF.

The chain is built from TRBV5-6 and TRBJ1-6; possible D gene TRBD1, 5 bases. CDR1 is SGHDT, CDR2 YYEEEE, per germline. The CDR3 extends over 15 amino acids. The ends were cut back, 4 bases at V and 2 bases at J, with 10 bases in the middle. The CDR3 coding sequence is TGTGCCAGCAGCCGCCAGGGAACCTATAATTCACCCCTCCACTTT. Protein sequence: CASSRQGTYNSPLHF.

This clonotype was seen a few times. V and J are TRBV28 and TRBJ2-6, with D uncertain. The CDR3 contains 15 residues. CDR1 and CDR2 from the germline V gene are MDHEN and SYDVKM. Trimming removed 5 bases from V and 9 bases from J, with 17 bases in between. In nucleotides, the CDR3 is TGTGCCAGCAGTGTACTTCGCCTTTCGCACAACGTCCTGACTTTC. Residues: CASSVLRLSHNVLTF.

This clonotype showed up just a few times. The chain employs TRBV28 and TRBJ2-2; D gene ambiguous. Germline CDR1 MDHEN, CDR2 SYDVKM. V lost 2 bases, J lost 4 bases, and 11 bases lay in between. There are 15 residues in the CDR3. The CDR3 region is CASSLTPSATGELFF. The CDR3, as DNA: TGTGCCAGCAGTTTAACCCCCTCGGCCACCGGGGAGCTGTTTTTT.